The clone carrying this T cell receptor (beta chain) was seen ten or more times. TCRdb used MiXCR to reprocess the multiplex PCR reads, holding one entry per CDR3 protein. Of some 120,000 distinct CDR3 sequences in the sample, just under 20% were seen once. The data were obtained in a study of breast tumors, draining lymph nodes, adjacent tissues. This CDR3 contains 13 residues. Trimming left V 0 bases short and J 5 bases short, with 8 bases between. Germline CDR1 SGDLS, CDR2 YYNGEE. The lymph nodes were axillary draining lymph nodes from breast cancer patients. Sequencing used axillary lymph node tissue. The receptor was derived from a female donor with breast cancer. Some clones in this sample may be carry-over from other donors' samples. The rearrangement links TRBV9 to TRBJ1-2; D is possibly TRBD1 (5 bases). As DNA, the CDR3 is TGTGCCAGCAGCGTAGGGGAGGGGTATGGCTACACCTTC. The encoded protein is CASSVGEGYGYTF. Supplemented by reference TRBV9 and TRBJ1-2, the full variable domain reads DSGVTQTPKHLITATGQRVTLRCSPRSGDLSVYWYQQSLDQGLQFLIQYYNGEERAKGNILERFSAQQFPDLHSELNLSSLELGDSALYFCASSVGEGYGYTFGSGTRLTVV.